This T cell receptor (beta chain) was observed in a study of shared clonotypes between healthy human individuals. Study-wide findings and caveats: Several donors had around 5.5% of their naive CD4 clonotypes in common.

Germline V gene data show CDR1 as SGDLS and CDR2 as YYNGEE. V was cut by 1 base and J by 0 bases, with 8 bases left in between. The CDR3 runs 15 residues. The table came from immunoSEQ multiplex PCR; TCRdb's copy has only in-frame clones and leaves some out. In the table there are about 600,000 clones, approximately 97% of which are singletons. This clone was counted once. No antigen is known for it. This sample includes further DNA sequences coding for the same CDR3. This rearrangement joins TRBV9 to TRBJ1-3; maybe TRBD1 (5 bases). This sequence was found in a woman in her thirties in good health. The sequenced sample consisted of naive CD4+ T cells sorted from blood. Subset denoted: CD45RA+ positively selected. CDR3: CASSVTGGSGNTIYF. The DNA of the CDR3 is TGTGCCAGCAGCGTAACAGGCGGCTCTGGAAACACCATATATTTT.